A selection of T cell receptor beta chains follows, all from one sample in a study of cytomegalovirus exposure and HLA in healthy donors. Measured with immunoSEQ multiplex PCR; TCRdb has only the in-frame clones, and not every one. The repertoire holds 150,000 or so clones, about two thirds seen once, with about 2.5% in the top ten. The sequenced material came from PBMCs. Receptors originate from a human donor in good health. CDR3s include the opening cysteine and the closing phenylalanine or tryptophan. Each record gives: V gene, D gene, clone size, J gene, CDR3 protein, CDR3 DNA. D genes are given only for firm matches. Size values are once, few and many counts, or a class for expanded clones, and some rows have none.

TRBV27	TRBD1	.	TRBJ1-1	CASRGQGVEAFF	TGTGCCAGCAGGGGACAGGGGGTTGAAGCTTTCTTT
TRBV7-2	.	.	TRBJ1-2	CASSLAPRPENGYTF	TGTGCCAGCAGCTTAGCGCCTCGTCCCGAGAATGGCTACACCTTC
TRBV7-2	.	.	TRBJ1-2	CASSPKTGAANYGYTF	TGTGCCAGCAGCCCGAAGACAGGAGCCGCTAACTATGGCTACACCTTC
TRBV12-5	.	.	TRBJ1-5	CASGLVGPSGNQPQHF	TGTGCTAGTGGTTTGGTGGGGCCTTCAGGCAATCAGCCCCAGCATTTT
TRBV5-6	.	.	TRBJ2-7	CASSLMRDVSYEQYF	TGTGCCAGCAGCTTGATGAGAGATGTATCCTACGAGCAGTACTTC
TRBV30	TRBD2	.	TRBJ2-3	CAWSPGGARTDTQYF	TGTGCCTGGTCCCCGGGGGGGGCCCGGACAGATACGCAGTATTTT
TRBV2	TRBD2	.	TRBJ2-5	CASSRPGLQETQYF	TGTGCCAGCAGTCGCCCGGGACTACAAGAGACCCAGTACTTC
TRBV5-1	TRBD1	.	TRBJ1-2	CASSLEEGAIDGYTF	TGCGCCAGCAGCTTGGAAGAGGGGGCAATCGATGGCTACACCTTC
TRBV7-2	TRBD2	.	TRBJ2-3	CASSPSGGLTTQYF	TGTGCCAGCAGCCCAAGCGGGGGCTTGACTACGCAGTATTTT
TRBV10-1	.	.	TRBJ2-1	CASSEGGSFSNEQFF	TGCGCCAGCAGTGAAGGGGGTTCTTTCTCCAATGAGCAGTTCTTC
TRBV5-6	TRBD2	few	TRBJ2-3	CASTGSPAGGTHTQYF	TGTGCCAGCACCGGATCTCCAGCGGGGGGCACTCATACGCAGTATTTT
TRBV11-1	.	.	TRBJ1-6	CASSDGLYNSPLHF	TGTGCCAGCAGCGATGGACTTTATAATTCACCCCTCCACTTT
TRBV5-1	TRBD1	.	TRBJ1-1	CASSRDRGTEAFF	TGCGCCAGCAGCCGGGACAGGGGGACTGAAGCTTTCTTT
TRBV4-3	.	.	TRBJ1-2	CASSPGPGTRGGYTF	TGCGCCAGCAGCCCTGGCCCCGGGACCAGGGGCGGCTACACCTTC
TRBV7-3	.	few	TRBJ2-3	CASSLLAGPTDTQYF	TGTGCCAGCAGCTTATTGGCGGGGCCTACAGATACGCAGTATTTT
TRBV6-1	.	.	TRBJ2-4	CASSDERRSPPTVKNIQYF	TGTGCCAGCAGTGATGAGAGGCGATCACCCCCAACCGTTAAAAACATTCAGTACTTC